The text below deals with one TCR beta chain. This record belongs to a study of shared clonotypes between healthy human individuals. Selected positively for CCR7 and CD45RO-negative, naive CD8 cells excluded terminally differentiated effector memory CD45RA+ cells. Data came from immunoSEQ multiplex PCR; TCRdb stores just in-frame clones and leaves some out. Here the sample spans 1.5 million to 2.5 million clones, about 95% being singletons. The V gene lost 3 bases and the J gene lost 2 bases, with 11 bases spanning the gap. CDR3 length equals 14 residues. Germline V gene data show CDR1 as SEHNR and CDR2 as FQNEAQ (reference sequence).

This rearrangement joins TRBV7-9 to TRBJ2-7; tentatively, D is TRBD1 (5 bases). The TCR comes from a man aged 18 to 30 in good health. Sequencing was carried out using naive CD8+ T cells sorted from blood. Written as DNA, the CDR3 is TGTGCCAGCAGCTTGGGAAACAGGACCTACGAGCAGTACTTC. Amino acids: CASSLGNRTYEQYF.